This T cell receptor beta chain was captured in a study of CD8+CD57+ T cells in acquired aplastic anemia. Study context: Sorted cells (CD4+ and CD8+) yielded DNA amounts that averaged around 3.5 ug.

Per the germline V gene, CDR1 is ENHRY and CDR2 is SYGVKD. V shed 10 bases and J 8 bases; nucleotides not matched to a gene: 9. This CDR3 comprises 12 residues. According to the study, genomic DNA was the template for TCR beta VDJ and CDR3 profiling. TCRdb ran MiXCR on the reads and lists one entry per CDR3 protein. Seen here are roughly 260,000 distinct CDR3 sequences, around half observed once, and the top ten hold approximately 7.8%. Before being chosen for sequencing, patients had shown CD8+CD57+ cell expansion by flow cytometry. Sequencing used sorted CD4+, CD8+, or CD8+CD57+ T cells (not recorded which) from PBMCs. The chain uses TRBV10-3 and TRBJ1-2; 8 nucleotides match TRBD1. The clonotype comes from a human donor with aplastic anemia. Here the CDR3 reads CASLRGPGGYTF. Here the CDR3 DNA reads TGTGCCAGCCTCAGGGGGCCGGGGGGCTACACCTTC.